This TCR beta chain was sequenced during a study of beta chain features in type 1 diabetes. Regarding the study as a whole: PCR might preferentially amplify shorter templates, equally in patients and controls. VDJ junctions from type 1 diabetes patients carried fewer insertions and larger deletions.

The CDR3 sequence is 14 residues long. Trimming pared 0 bases from V and 7 bases from J, leaving 12 bases between. CDR1 LNHNV and CDR2 YYDKDF come from the germline V gene (reference sequence). This clone was seen a few times. Its cognate antigen is unknown. Sequenced material consisted of expressed TCRB transcripts (all of the isolated RNA was reverse transcribed). TCRdb's table, derived via immunoSEQ multiplex PCR, lists solely in-frame clones and lacks some. The sample records 350,000 or so clones, roughly a fifth being singletons. The genes are TRBV15 and TRBJ2-5; D perhaps matches TRBD1 (6 bases). The TCR was taken from a woman aged 18-30 years in good health. The sample was naive CD4+ T cells from blood. DNA of the CDR3: TGTGCCACCAGCAGAGATCAGGCAGGGGTGACCCAGTACTTC. Its translation: CATSRDQAGVTQYF. The complete variable domain, with remaining parts taken from reference TRBV15 and TRBJ2-5, reads DAMVIQNPRYQVTQFGKPVTLSCSQTLNHNVMYWYQQKSSQAPKLLFHYYDKDFNNEADTPDNFQSRRPNTSFCFLDIRSPGLGDTAMYLCATSRDQAGVTQYFGPGTRLLVL.